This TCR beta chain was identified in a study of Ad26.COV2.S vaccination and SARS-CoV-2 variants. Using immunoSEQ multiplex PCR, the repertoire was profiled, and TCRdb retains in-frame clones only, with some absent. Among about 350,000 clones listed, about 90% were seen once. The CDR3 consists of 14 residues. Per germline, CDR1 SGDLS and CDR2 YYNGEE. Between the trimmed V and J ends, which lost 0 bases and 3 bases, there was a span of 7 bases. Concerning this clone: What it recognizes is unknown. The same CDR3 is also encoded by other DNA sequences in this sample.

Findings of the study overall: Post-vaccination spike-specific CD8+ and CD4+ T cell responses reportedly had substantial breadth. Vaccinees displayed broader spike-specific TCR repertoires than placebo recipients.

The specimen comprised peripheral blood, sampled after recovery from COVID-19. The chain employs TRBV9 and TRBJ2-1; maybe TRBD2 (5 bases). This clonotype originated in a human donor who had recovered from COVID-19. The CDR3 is CASSVAGLYNEQFF. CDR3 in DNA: TGTGCCAGCAGCGTAGCAGGACTCTACAATGAGCAGTTCTTC. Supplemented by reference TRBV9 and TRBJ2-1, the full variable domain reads DSGVTQTPKHLITATGQRVTLRCSPRSGDLSVYWYQQSLDQGLQFLIQYYNGEERAKGNILERFSAQQFPDLHSELNLSSLELGDSALYFCASSVAGLYNEQFFGPGTRLTVL.